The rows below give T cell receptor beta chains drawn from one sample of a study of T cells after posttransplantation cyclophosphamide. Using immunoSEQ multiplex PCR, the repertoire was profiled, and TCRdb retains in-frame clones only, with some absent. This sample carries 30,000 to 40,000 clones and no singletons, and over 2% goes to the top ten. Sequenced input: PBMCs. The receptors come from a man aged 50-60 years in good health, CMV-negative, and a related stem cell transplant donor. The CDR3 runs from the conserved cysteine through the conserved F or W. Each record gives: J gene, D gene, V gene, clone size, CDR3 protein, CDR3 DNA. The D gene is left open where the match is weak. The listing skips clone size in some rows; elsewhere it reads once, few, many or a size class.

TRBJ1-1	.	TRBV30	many	CAWSVPSGGGAFF	TGTGCCTGGAGTGTACCAAGCGGGGGGGGTGCTTTCTTT
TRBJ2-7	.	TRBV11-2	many	CASSLGQDYEQYF	TGTGCCAGCAGCTTAGGACAGGACTACGAGCAGTACTTC
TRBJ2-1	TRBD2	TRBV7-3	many	CASSPGATSGSNEQFF	TGTGCCAGCAGCCCCGGCGCAACTAGCGGGAGCAATGAGCAGTTCTTC
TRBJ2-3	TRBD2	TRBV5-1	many	CASSSGLAGAGDTQYF	TGCGCCAGCAGCTCGGGACTAGCGGGGGCAGGGGATACGCAGTATTTT
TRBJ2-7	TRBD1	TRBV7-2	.	CASSEDRAYEQYF	TGTGCCAGCAGCGAAGACAGGGCCTACGAGCAGTACTTC
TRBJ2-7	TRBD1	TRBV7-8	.	CASSQPRQGYGEQYF	TGTGCCAGCAGCCAACCACGACAGGGCTATGGCGAGCAGTACTTC
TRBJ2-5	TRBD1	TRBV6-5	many	CASSSGQQETQYF	TGTGCCAGCAGTTCGGGACAGCAAGAGACCCAGTACTTC
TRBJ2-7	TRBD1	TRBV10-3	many	CAISDQQGARNYEQYF	TGTGCCATCAGTGATCAACAGGGGGCTCGTAACTACGAGCAGTACTTC
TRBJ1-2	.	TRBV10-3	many	CAISAGHPNYGYTF	TGTGCCATCAGTGCCGGACACCCTAACTATGGCTACACCTTC
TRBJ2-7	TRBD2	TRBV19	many	CASSIGLAGDLASYEQYF	TGTGCCAGTAGTATAGGACTAGCGGGAGATTTGGCGTCCTACGAGCAGTACTTC
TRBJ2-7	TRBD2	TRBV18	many	CASSPSSDNGEGRIAYEQYF	TGTGCCAGCTCACCAAGTTCCGATAACGGGGAGGGGCGCATCGCCTACGAGCAGTACTTC
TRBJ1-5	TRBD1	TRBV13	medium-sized	CASSLNRGQGNQPQHF	TGTGCCAGCAGCTTGAACAGGGGCCAGGGCAATCAGCCCCAGCATTTT
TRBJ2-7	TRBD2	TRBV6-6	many	CASSLAGGKGYEQYF	TGTGCCAGCAGTCTAGCGGGGGGTAAAGGGTACGAGCAGTACTTC
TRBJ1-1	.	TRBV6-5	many	CASSPPGEVEAFF	TGTGCCAGCAGTCCCCCGGGAGAGGTTGAAGCTTTCTTT
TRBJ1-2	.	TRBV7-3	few	CASSPDRNYGYTF	TGTGCCAGCAGTCCCGACAGGAACTATGGCTACACCTTC
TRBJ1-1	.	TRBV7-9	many	CASSLPGTPEAFF	TGTGCCAGCAGCTTACCCGGGACACCTGAAGCTTTCTTT
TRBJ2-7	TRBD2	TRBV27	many	CASRLAEGYEQYF	TGTGCCAGCCGACTAGCGGAGGGCTACGAGCAGTACTTC
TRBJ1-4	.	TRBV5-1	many	CASSFRGMDEKLFF	TGCGCCAGCAGCTTTAGGGGGATGGATGAAAAACTGTTTTTT
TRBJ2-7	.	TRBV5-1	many	CASGTGTFLYEQYF	TGCGCCAGCGGAACGGGGACATTTCTCTACGAGCAGTACTTC
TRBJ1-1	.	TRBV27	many	CASSLGLGNTEAFF	TGTGCCAGCAGTTTAGGACTGGGGAACACTGAAGCTTTCTTT
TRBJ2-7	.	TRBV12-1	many	CASSQEAPGGSYEQYF	TGTGCCAGCAGCCAAGAAGCCCCGGGCGGGAGTTACGAGCAGTACTTC
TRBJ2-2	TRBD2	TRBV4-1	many	CASSPPGGRAIGELFF	TGCGCCAGCAGCCCCCCTGGGGGGAGGGCAATCGGGGAGCTGTTTTTT
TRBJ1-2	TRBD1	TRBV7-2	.	CASSFGTAYGYTF	TGTGCCAGCAGCTTTGGGACAGCCTATGGCTACACCTTC
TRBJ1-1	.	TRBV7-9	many	CASSRDKSEAFF	TGTGCCAGCAGCCGAGACAAGAGTGAAGCTTTCTTT
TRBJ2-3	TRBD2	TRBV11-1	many	CASSSTTSVRTDTQYF	TGTGCCAGCAGCTCCACGACTAGCGTCCGCACAGATACGCAGTATTTT
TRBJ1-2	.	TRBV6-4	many	CASGTKKSFGGYYYGYTF	TGTGCCAGCGGAACCAAAAAATCATTCGGGGGGTACTACTATGGCTACACCTTC
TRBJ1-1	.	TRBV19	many	CASSIDSLGGRNTEAFF	TGTGCCAGTAGTATAGATAGCCTCGGAGGACGGAACACTGAAGCTTTCTTT
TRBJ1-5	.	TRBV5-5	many	CASSLWQFSNQPQHF	TGTGCCAGCAGCTTGTGGCAGTTTAGCAATCAGCCCCAGCATTTT
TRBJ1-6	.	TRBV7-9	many	CASSLGHYNSPLHF	TGTGCCAGCAGCTTGGGACACTATAATTCACCCCTCCACTTT
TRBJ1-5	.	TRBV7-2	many	CASTTGSRQPQHF	TGTGCCAGCACCACAGGGTCCAGGCAGCCCCAGCATTTT
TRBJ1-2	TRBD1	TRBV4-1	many	CASSQEGTGNYYGYTF	TGCGCCAGCAGCCAAGAAGGGACAGGGAATTACTATGGCTACACCTTC
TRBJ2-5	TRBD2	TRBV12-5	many	CASGKNSGREETQYF	TGTGCTAGTGGGAAAAATAGCGGGAGGGAGGAGACCCAGTACTTC
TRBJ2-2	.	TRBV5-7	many	CASSLGQNTGELFF	TGTGCCAGCAGCCTCGGACAGAACACCGGGGAGCTGTTTTTT
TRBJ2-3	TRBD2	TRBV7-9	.	CASSQTSGRALSTDTQYF	TGTGCCAGCAGCCAGACTAGCGGGAGGGCCTTAAGCACAGATACGCAGTATTTT
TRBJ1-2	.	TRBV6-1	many	CASGGGAGYGYTF	TGTGCCAGCGGGGGGGGCGCTGGCTATGGCTACACCTTC
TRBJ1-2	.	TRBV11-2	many	CASSPQGGGGYTF	TGTGCCAGCAGCCCTCAAGGGGGGGGCGGCTACACCTTC
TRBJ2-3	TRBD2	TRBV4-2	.	CASSWSSGMDTQYF	TGTGCCAGCAGCTGGTCTAGCGGGATGGATACGCAGTATTTT
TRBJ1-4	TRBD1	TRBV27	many	CASSSSGTGGEKLFF	TGTGCCAGCAGTTCCTCCGGGACAGGGGGCGAAAAACTGTTTTTT
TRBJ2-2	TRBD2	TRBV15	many	CATSRSTSGFTGELFF	TGTGCCACCAGCAGATCGACTAGCGGGTTCACCGGGGAGCTGTTTTTT
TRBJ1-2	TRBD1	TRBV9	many	CASSVTGEVYSGYTF	TGTGCCAGCAGCGTGACAGGGGAAGTATATAGTGGCTACACCTTC
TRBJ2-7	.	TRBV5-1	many	CASSPGGGSSYEQYF	TGCGCCAGCAGCCCGGGGGGCGGAAGCTCCTACGAGCAGTACTTC
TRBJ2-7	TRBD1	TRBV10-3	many	CAISDSGQRSYEQYF	TGTGCCATCAGTGACTCGGGACAGCGATCCTACGAGCAGTACTTC
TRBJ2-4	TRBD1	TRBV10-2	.	CASTPQGVKNIQYF	TGCGCCAGCACCCCTCAGGGGGTCAAAAACATTCAGTACTTC
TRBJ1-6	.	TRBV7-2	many	CASSRSYQGSYNSPLHF	TGTGCCAGCAGTCGTAGTTATCAGGGGTCCTATAATTCACCCCTCCACTTT
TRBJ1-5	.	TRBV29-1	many	CSVEGTRDGGGNQPQHF	TGCAGCGTTGAAGGCACCAGGGATGGAGGGGGCAATCAGCCCCAGCATTTT